The rows below give T cell receptor beta chains drawn from one sample of a study of CD4 and CD8 cells across lung adenocarcinoma regions. MiXCR was run by TCRdb on the PCR reads, yielding one entry per CDR3 protein. Of around 23,000 distinct CDR3 sequences listed, 50% to 55% were seen once; the top ten hold approximately 46%. Sequenced: CD8+ T cells from the center of a lung tumor. These receptors all stem from a male donor with lung adenocarcinoma. The CD4 and CD8 labels of this study may be unreliable. CDR3s include the opening cysteine and the closing phenylalanine or tryptophan. A D gene is named only where the DNA matches it firmly. The listing skips clone size in some rows; elsewhere it reads once, few, many or a size class.

d_gene: -
abundance: -
j_gene: TRBJ2-2
v_gene: TRBV6-1
CDR3nt: TGTGCCAGCAGTGGAATCGGATTTAACACCGGGGAGCTGTTTTTT
CDR3aa: CASSGIGFNTGELFF

d_gene: -
abundance: once
j_gene: TRBJ2-3
v_gene: TRBV6-1
CDR3nt: TGTGCCAGCAGTACGGGAAGGGGGGACCGCGACCTGGAGACCCAGTACTTT
CDR3aa: CASSTGRGDRDLETQYF

d_gene: TRBD1
abundance: many
j_gene: TRBJ2-5
v_gene: TRBV6-5
CDR3nt: TGTGCCAGCAGCTTGACAGGGTTGGAGACCCAGTACTTC
CDR3aa: CASSLTGLETQYF

d_gene: -
abundance: many
j_gene: TRBJ2-5
v_gene: TRBV7-2
CDR3nt: TGTGCCAGCAGCTTTCTCGGTAGGGAGACCCAGTACTTC
CDR3aa: CASSFLGRETQYF

d_gene: TRBD1
abundance: few
j_gene: TRBJ2-5
v_gene: TRBV25-1
CDR3nt: TGTGCCAGCAGTGCTCTCCCGGGACAGGGCCAAGAGACCCAGTACTTC
CDR3aa: CASSALPGQGQETQYF

d_gene: -
abundance: -
j_gene: TRBJ2-1
v_gene: TRBV9
CDR3nt: TGTGCCAGCAGCGTAGGGATCAGTGGGTCCTACAATGAGCAGTTCTTC
CDR3aa: CASSVGISGSYNEQFF

d_gene: -
abundance: -
j_gene: TRBJ2-4
v_gene: TRBV6-1
CDR3nt: TGTGCCAGCCCGGGGCTGGGCGCCCAAAATATGCAGTACTTC
CDR3aa: CASPGLGAQNMQYF

d_gene: -
abundance: medium-sized
j_gene: TRBJ1-1
v_gene: TRBV6-1
CDR3nt: TGTGCCAGCAGGGTAGTGGATAGTGGCACTGAAGCTTTCTTT
CDR3aa: CASRVVDSGTEAFF

d_gene: TRBD1
abundance: many
j_gene: TRBJ1-2
v_gene: TRBV12-3/TRBV12-4
CDR3nt: TGTGCCAGCACCTTAAGGGGCAGGGGGCAGAACTATGGCTACACCTTC
CDR3aa: CASTLRGRGQNYGYTF

d_gene: TRBD1
abundance: -
j_gene: TRBJ1-6
v_gene: TRBV6-1
CDR3nt: TGTGCCAGCAGTAGGCAGGGACAGGGCGATTCACCCCTCCACTTT
CDR3aa: CASSRQGQGDSPLHF

d_gene: -
abundance: -
j_gene: TRBJ2-5
v_gene: TRBV27
CDR3nt: TGTGCCAGCAGGGGGAGGGGGGGGCGTGCCAAAGAGATTCAGTACTTC
CDR3aa: CASRGRGGRAKEIQYF

d_gene: -
abundance: -
j_gene: TRBJ2-3
v_gene: TRBV6-1
CDR3nt: TGTGCCGGCAGACTGGCGGGTGAGCCAGAGACCCAGTATTTT
CDR3aa: CAGRLAGEPETQYF

d_gene: TRBD2
abundance: few
j_gene: TRBJ2-3
v_gene: TRBV6-1
CDR3nt: TGTGCCAGCAGTGCGGGACTAAATACGCAGTATTTT
CDR3aa: CASSAGLNTQYF

d_gene: TRBD2
abundance: -
j_gene: TRBJ2-1
v_gene: TRBV20-1
CDR3nt: TGCAGTGCTACTAGCGGGAGAGGGCTGAATGAGCAGTTCTTC
CDR3aa: CSATSGRGLNEQFF

d_gene: -
abundance: -
j_gene: TRBJ2-3
v_gene: TRBV10-3
CDR3nt: TGTGCCATCAGGAGCATGGGGGGCGGGGGAGGGGGCCCAGATACGCAGTACTTT
CDR3aa: CAIRSMGGGGGGPDTQYF

d_gene: -
abundance: few
j_gene: TRBJ1-1
v_gene: TRBV28
CDR3nt: TGTGCCAGCAGCCTTGGGGGGGAGAGTACTGAAGCTTTCTTT
CDR3aa: CASSLGGESTEAFF

d_gene: -
abundance: few
j_gene: TRBJ2-3
v_gene: TRBV30
CDR3nt: TGTGCCTGGAGTTACGGGGGCAGGGGGGGGAAAGATACGCAGTATTTT
CDR3aa: CAWSYGGRGGKDTQYF

d_gene: -
abundance: -
j_gene: TRBJ2-4
v_gene: TRBV6-1
CDR3nt: TGTGCCAGCAACAGGCCCGGTCCTAAAAACATTCAGTATTTC
CDR3aa: CASNRPGPKNIQYF

d_gene: TRBD2
abundance: -
j_gene: TRBJ2-1
v_gene: TRBV25-1
CDR3nt: TGTGCCAGCAGTTCTAGCGGGGGGGCATTGGGTGAGCAGTTCTTC
CDR3aa: CASSSSGGALGEQFF

d_gene: TRBD2
abundance: many
j_gene: TRBJ2-1
v_gene: TRBV3-1
CDR3nt: TGTGCCAGCAGCCAAGAGGTTTGGCTAGCGGGAGGCAATGAGCAGTTCTTC
CDR3aa: CASSQEVWLAGGNEQFF

d_gene: -
abundance: -
j_gene: TRBJ2-5
v_gene: TRBV10-3
CDR3nt: TGTGCCACCGCGGACTCGTTCGGAGAGACCCAGTACTTC
CDR3aa: CATADSFGETQYF

d_gene: TRBD2
abundance: -
j_gene: TRBJ2-7
v_gene: TRBV6-1
CDR3nt: TGTGCCAGCAGTCTAGCGGAGAGCTCCTACGAGCAGTACTTC
CDR3aa: CASSLAESSYEQYF

d_gene: TRBD1
abundance: few
j_gene: TRBJ2-1
v_gene: TRBV10-3
CDR3nt: TGTGCCATCAGTGAGTCGGGCAGGGGGAAACCAGACAATGAGCAGTTCTTC
CDR3aa: CAISESGRGKPDNEQFF

d_gene: -
abundance: -
j_gene: TRBJ2-3
v_gene: TRBV6-1
CDR3nt: TGTGCCAGCGGGGGGGCCGGGGGAGGGGTCCAAGAGACGCAGTACTTT
CDR3aa: CASGGAGGGVQETQYF

d_gene: -
abundance: -
j_gene: TRBJ2-4
v_gene: TRBV27
CDR3nt: TGTGGCATCTCGCGCCTGGGGGGCAAAGATATTCAGTACTTC
CDR3aa: CGISRLGGKDIQYF

d_gene: -
abundance: -
j_gene: TRBJ2-5
v_gene: TRBV10-2
CDR3nt: TGTGCGGGCATCGTGGTGTATGACCAAAACACCCAGTACTTC
CDR3aa: CAGIVVYDQNTQYF

d_gene: -
abundance: -
j_gene: TRBJ2-4
v_gene: TRBV6-4
CDR3nt: TGTGCCAGCCGTGACTCGGGGCGGCGAGCCACAGACACGCAGTATTTC
CDR3aa: CASRDSGRRATDTQYF

d_gene: -
abundance: few
j_gene: TRBJ1-4
v_gene: TRBV5-4
CDR3nt: TGTGCCAGCAGCTTGTTGGGGCTGAATGAAAAACTGTTTTTT
CDR3aa: CASSLLGLNEKLFF

d_gene: TRBD1
abundance: once
j_gene: TRBJ1-6
v_gene: TRBV4-1
CDR3nt: TGCGCCAGCAGCCAATCCGGGACAGGGACTTATAATTCACCCCTCCACTTT
CDR3aa: CASSQSGTGTYNSPLHF

d_gene: -
abundance: -
j_gene: TRBJ2-2
v_gene: TRBV29-1
CDR3nt: TGCAGCGTTTCCAGGGTGGGGACCGGGGCGCTGTTTTTT
CDR3aa: CSVSRVGTGALFF

d_gene: -
abundance: few
j_gene: TRBJ1-5
v_gene: TRBV7-6
CDR3nt: TGTGCCAGCAGCTGGGGGCGAGATCAGCCCCAGCATTTT
CDR3aa: CASSWGRDQPQHF

d_gene: -
abundance: many
j_gene: TRBJ2-5
v_gene: TRBV5-1
CDR3nt: TGCGCCAGCAGCTCTAGTACTGGAGAGACCCAGTACTTC
CDR3aa: CASSSSTGETQYF

d_gene: TRBD1
abundance: -
j_gene: TRBJ2-3
v_gene: TRBV6-1
CDR3nt: TGTGCCAGCAGTACGAGAAGGGGGCAAGGCTTCGAAAACACGCAGTATTTT
CDR3aa: CASSTRRGQGFENTQYF

d_gene: -
abundance: many
j_gene: TRBJ2-7
v_gene: TRBV10-1
CDR3nt: TGCGCCAGCAGTGAGCCCACCTACGAGCAGTACTTC
CDR3aa: CASSEPTYEQYF

d_gene: TRBD1
abundance: few
j_gene: TRBJ2-2
v_gene: TRBV9
CDR3nt: TGTGCCAGCAGCGTAGGGACAGGGAGGACCGGGGAGCTGTTTTTT
CDR3aa: CASSVGTGRTGELFF

d_gene: TRBD1
abundance: -
j_gene: TRBJ2-2
v_gene: TRBV14
CDR3nt: TGTGCCAGCAGCCAAGCGACAGGGGCCGGGGAGCTGTTTTTT
CDR3aa: CASSQATGAGELFF

d_gene: TRBD2
abundance: many
j_gene: TRBJ2-5
v_gene: TRBV11-2
CDR3nt: TGTGCCAGCAGCCCTACTAGCGGGAGGGTGGGAGAGACCCAGTACTTC
CDR3aa: CASSPTSGRVGETQYF

d_gene: -
abundance: many
j_gene: TRBJ2-1
v_gene: TRBV5-1
CDR3nt: TGCGCCAGCAGCTTGGATGGACAGTTTCACAATGAGCAGTTCTTC
CDR3aa: CASSLDGQFHNEQFF

d_gene: -
abundance: few
j_gene: TRBJ2-7
v_gene: TRBV10-1
CDR3nt: TGCGCCAGCAGTGTACCCCTCTTGTGGGGACCTAGCTCCTACGAGCAGTACTTC
CDR3aa: CASSVPLLWGPSSYEQYF

d_gene: TRBD1
abundance: few
j_gene: TRBJ2-4
v_gene: TRBV6-1
CDR3nt: TGTGCCAGCAGTGAAGCCGGGACAGGGGTTGGGGACATGCAGTACTTC
CDR3aa: CASSEAGTGVGDMQYF

d_gene: -
abundance: few
j_gene: TRBJ2-1
v_gene: TRBV6-1
CDR3nt: TGTGCCACCGCGGTCCGATCACCCGGGGAACCTGGTGAGCAGTTCTTC
CDR3aa: CATAVRSPGEPGEQFF

d_gene: TRBD2
abundance: -
j_gene: TRBJ2-1
v_gene: TRBV6-5
CDR3nt: TGTGCCAGCAGTTACCGGACTAGCGGCAGGGAGCGCGAGCAGTTCTTC
CDR3aa: CASSYRTSGREREQFF